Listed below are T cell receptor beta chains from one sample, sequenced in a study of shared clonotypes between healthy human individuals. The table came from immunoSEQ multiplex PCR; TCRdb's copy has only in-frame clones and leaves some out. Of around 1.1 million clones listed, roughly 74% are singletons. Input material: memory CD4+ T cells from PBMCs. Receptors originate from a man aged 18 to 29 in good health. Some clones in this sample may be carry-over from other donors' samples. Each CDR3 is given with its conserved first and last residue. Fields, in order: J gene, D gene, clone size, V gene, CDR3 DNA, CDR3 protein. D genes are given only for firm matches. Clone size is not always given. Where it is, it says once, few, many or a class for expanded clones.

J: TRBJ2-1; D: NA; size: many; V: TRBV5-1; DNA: TGCGCCAGCAGCGCTCCTCATTATCCGGGACTCTCCCTCAATGAGCAGTTCTTC; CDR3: CASSAPHYPGLSLNEQFF
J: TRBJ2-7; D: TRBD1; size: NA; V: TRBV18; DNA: TGTGCCAGCTCAGGACAGGAGACCCTCTACGAGCAGTACTTC; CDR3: CASSGQETLYEQYF
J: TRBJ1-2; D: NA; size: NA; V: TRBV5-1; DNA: TGCGCCAGCAGCTTCAACAGAGATTTGGGCTACACCTTC; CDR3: CASSFNRDLGYTF
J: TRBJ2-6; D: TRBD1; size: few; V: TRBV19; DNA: TGTGCCTCTACAGGGGTCTCTGGGGCCAACGTCCTGACTTTC; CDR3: CASTGVSGANVLTF
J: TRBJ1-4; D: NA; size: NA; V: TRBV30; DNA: TGTGCCTGGAAGGGGGGTTATGCAACTAATGAAAAACTGTTTTTT; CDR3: CAWKGGYATNEKLFF
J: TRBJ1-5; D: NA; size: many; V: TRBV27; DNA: TGTGCCAGCAGACTCTTAGGGGGGGGCAATCAGCCCCAGCATTTT; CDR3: CASRLLGGGNQPQHF
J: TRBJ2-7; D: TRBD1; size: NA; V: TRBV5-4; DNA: TGTGCCAGCAGCCGACAGGGGCCGAACGGTGAGCAGTACTTC; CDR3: CASSRQGPNGEQYF
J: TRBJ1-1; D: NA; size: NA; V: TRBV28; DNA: TGTGCCAGCAGTTTAGGTAAAATGAACACTGAAGCTTTCTTT; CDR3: CASSLGKMNTEAFF
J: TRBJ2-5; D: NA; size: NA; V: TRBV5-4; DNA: TGTGCCAGCAGCCAGGAAGCTTGGTCCGAAGAGACCCAGTACTTC; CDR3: CASSQEAWSEETQYF
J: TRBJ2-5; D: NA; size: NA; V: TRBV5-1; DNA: TGCGCCAGCAGCTTGGAGGGGATGGGGGAGACCCAGTACTTC; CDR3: CASSLEGMGETQYF
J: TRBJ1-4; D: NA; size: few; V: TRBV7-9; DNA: TGTGCCAGCAGCTTAGGCGGTGAAAAACTGTTTTTT; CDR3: CASSLGGEKLFF
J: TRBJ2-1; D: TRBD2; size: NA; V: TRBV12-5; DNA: TGTGCTAGTGGGAGAGGAGGGACCGCGGGAGTAAAAGGGGATGAGCAGTTCTTC; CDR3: CASGRGGTAGVKGDEQFF
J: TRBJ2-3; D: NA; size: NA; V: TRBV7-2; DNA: TGTGCCAGCAGCCGGACCGGACTCACAGATACGCAGTATTTT; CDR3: CASSRTGLTDTQYF
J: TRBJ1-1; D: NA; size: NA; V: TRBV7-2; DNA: TGTGCCAGCAGCCCTTTAGGCAGGGAAGTTCAGGACACTGAAGCTTTCTTT; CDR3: CASSPLGREVQDTEAFF
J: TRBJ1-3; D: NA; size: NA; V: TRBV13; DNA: TGTGCCAGCAGCCCCTCGGCGGGAGCCGGAAACACCATATATTTT; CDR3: CASSPSAGAGNTIYF
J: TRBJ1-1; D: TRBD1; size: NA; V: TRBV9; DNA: TGTGCCAGCAGCGTCCAATCAGGGGGCCACACTGAAGCTTTCTTT; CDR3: CASSVQSGGHTEAFF
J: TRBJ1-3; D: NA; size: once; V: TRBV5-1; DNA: TGCGCCAGCAGCTTGGCGGCAGCCTCTGGAAACACCATATATTTT; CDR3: CASSLAAASGNTIYF
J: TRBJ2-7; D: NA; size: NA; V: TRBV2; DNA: TGTGCCACCCGGGGGTACTACGAGCAGTACTTC; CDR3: CATRGYYEQYF
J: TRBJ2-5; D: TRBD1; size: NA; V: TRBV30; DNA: TGTGCCTGGGGTCGGGGACAGCTGAACCAAGAGACCCAGTACTTC; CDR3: CAWGRGQLNQETQYF
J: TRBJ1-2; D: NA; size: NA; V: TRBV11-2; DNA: TGTGCCAGCGAAGGGGGGGACACCTTC; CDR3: CASEGGDTF
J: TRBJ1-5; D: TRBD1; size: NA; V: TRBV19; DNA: TGTGCCAGTAGTTTTTGGACAGGGGGAATGAGTAATCAGCCCCAGCATTTT; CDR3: CASSFWTGGMSNQPQHF
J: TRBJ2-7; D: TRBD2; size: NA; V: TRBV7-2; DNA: TGTGCCAGCAGCTTAGGGTGGGGACTAGTCTCCTACGAGCAGTACTTC; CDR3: CASSLGWGLVSYEQYF
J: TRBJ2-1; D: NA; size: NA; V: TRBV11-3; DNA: TGTGCCAGCAGCGGGATTCTCAATGAGCAGTTCTTC; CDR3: CASSGILNEQFF
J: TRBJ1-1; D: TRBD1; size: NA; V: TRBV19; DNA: TGTGCCAGTAGGGGACAGGGGAACACTGAAGCTTTCTTT; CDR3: CASRGQGNTEAFF
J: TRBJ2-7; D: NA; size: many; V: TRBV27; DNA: TGTGCCAGCAGTTTAGGAGCCATTTCCTACGACGAGCAGTACTTC; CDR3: CASSLGAISYDEQYF
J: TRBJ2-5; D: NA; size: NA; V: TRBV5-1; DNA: TGCGCCAGCAACCCCGGACCGCTCCTACAAGAGACCCAGTACTTC; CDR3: CASNPGPLLQETQYF
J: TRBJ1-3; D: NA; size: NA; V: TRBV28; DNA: TGTGCCAGCAGTTTGGTTGGCAGGATCTCTGGAAACACCATATATTTT; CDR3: CASSLVGRISGNTIYF
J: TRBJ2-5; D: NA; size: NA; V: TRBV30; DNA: TGTGCCTGGACAGGTGGGGAGACCCAGTACTTC; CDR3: CAWTGGETQYF
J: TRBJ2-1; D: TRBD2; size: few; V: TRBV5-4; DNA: TGTGCCAGCAGGATGGGGACTAACTCCTACAATGAGCAGTTCTTC; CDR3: CASRMGTNSYNEQFF
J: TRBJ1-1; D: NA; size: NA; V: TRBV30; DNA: TGTGCCTGGAGTGTCCAGGTTGGGACTGAAGCTCTCTTT; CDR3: CAWSVQVGTEALF
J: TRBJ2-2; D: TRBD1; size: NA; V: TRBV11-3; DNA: TGTGCCAGCAGCTTGGACAGGGGGAACACCGGGGAGCTGTTTTTT; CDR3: CASSLDRGNTGELFF
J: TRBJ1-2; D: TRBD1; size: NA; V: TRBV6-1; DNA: TGTGCCAGCCGACAGGGGTTATCCTATGGCTACACCTTC; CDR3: CASRQGLSYGYTF
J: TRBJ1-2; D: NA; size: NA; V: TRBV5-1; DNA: TGCGCCAGCAGCTTGGCCGCCAGGGGCGGCTACACCTTC; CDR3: CASSLAARGGYTF
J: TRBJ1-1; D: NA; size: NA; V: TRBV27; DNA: TGTGCCAGCAGTCCCCGATCCAGGACTGAAGCTTTCTTT; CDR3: CASSPRSRTEAFF
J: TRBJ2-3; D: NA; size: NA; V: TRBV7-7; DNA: TGTGCCAGCAGCTTAGGGCCCAACACAGATACGCAGTATTTT; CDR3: CASSLGPNTDTQYF
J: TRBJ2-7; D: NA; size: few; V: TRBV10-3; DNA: TGTGCCATCAGTGAGTACTCAGGGAGCTCCTACGAGCAGTACTTC; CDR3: CAISEYSGSSYEQYF
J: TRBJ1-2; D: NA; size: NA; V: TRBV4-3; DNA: TGCGCCAGCAGCCAAGATCCACGGGGGCTAGACTATGGCTACACCTTC; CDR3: CASSQDPRGLDYGYTF
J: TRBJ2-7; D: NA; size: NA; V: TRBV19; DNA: TGTGCCAGTAGTATAGGTGGCGGTTTCTCCTACGAGCAGTACTTC; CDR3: CASSIGGGFSYEQYF
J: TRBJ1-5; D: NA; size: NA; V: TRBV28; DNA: TGTGCCAGCAGTTTTTTCTCGCGTCCGGAGGATTCCCAGCATTTT; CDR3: CASSFFSRPEDSQHF
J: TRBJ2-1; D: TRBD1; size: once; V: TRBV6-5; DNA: TGTGCCAGCAGTTATAGCCCGGACAGGTTAAATGAGCAGTTCTTC; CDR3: CASSYSPDRLNEQFF
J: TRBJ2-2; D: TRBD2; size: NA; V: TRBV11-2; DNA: TGTGCCAGCAGCTTGTCCCCTAGCGGAGCGAACACCGGGGAGCTGTTTTTT; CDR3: CASSLSPSGANTGELFF
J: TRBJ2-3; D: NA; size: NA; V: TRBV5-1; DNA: TGCGCCAGCAGCTTGGGCAGCAACCGGGTAGCAGATACGCAGTATTTT; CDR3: CASSLGSNRVADTQYF
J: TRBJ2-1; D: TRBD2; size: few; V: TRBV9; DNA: TGTGCCAGCAGCCCGAGCGGGAGTGGTTACAATGAGCAGTTCTTC; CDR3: CASSPSGSGYNEQFF
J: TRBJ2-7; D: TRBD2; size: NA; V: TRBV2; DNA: TGTGCCAGCAGGAAGGGACTAGCGGCGACCTACGAGCAGTACTTC; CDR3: CASRKGLAATYEQYF
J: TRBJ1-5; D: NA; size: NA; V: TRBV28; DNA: TGTGCCAGCAGTCCACCCCGTCTCGGGGCTCAGCCCCAGCATTTT; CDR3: CASSPPRLGAQPQHF
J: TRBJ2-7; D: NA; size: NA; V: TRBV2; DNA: TGTGCCAGCACCAGAGAAAGGGGAGAGGCGGGGGAGCAGTACTTC; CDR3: CASTRERGEAGEQYF
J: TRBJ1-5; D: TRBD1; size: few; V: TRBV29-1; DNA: TGCAGCGTTCGGCAGGGGGGAAGCAATCAGCCCCAGCATTTT; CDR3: CSVRQGGSNQPQHF
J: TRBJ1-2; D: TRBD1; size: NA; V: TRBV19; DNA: TGTGCCAGTAGTGTCGCCAGGGGGCAGGGTGGCTACACCTTC; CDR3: CASSVARGQGGYTF
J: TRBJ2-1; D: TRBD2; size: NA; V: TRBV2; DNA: TGTGCCAGCAGTGATGTTAGCGGGAGTTGGCAGTTCTTC; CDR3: CASSDVSGSWQFF
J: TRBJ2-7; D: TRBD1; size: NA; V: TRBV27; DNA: TGTGCCAGCAGTTCCTACCGGGACAGGGGAGATCGGCAGTACTTC; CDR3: CASSSYRDRGDRQYF